This TCR beta chain appears in the sequencing data of a study of T-cell memory formation after mild COVID-19. The CDR3 extends over 15 amino acids. V was shortened by 0 bases and J by 2 bases, with 10 bases between the two germline ends. The germline V gene encodes CDR1 MGHRA and CDR2 YSYEKL. TCRdb redid the calling of the 5' RACE reads with MiXCR, one entry per CDR3 protein. The sample yields some 40,000 distinct CDR3 sequences, 5% to 7% seen once. The chain employs TRBV4-1 and TRBJ2-5, with D tentatively TRBD2 (6 bases). This TCR was recovered from an adult who had mild COVID-19 (a few samples of this study predate the infection). Cell type and time point are not known. The sample consisted of PBMCs or a T cell subset sorted from them (not recorded which). The chain's CDR3 is CASSQDSGGQETQYF. The CDR3 DNA sequence: TGCGCCAGCAGCCAAGACTCTGGAGGGCAAGAGACCCAGTACTTC.